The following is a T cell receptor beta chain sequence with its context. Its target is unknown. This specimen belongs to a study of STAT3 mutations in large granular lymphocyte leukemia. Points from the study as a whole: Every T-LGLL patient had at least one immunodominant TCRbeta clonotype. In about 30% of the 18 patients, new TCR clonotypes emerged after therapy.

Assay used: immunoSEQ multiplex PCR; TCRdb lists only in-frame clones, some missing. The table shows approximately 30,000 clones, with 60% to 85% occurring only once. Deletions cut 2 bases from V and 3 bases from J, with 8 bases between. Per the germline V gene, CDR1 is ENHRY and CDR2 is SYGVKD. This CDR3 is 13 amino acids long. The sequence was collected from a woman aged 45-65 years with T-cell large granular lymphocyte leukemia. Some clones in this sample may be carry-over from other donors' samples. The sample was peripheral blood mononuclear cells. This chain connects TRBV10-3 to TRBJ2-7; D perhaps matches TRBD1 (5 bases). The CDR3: CAISEGADYEQYF. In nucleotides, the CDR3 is TGTGCCATCAGTGAGGGGGCGGACTACGAGCAGTACTTC.